These 22 T cell receptor beta chains share one sample of origin, sequenced in a study of Graves' ophthalmopathy and Graves' hyperthyroidism. Amplification targeted the TCR beta CDR3 regions, with RNA transcripts as the source material. Following a first-round RT-PCR that used HTBI primers, a second-round multiplex PCR was carried out. TCRdb re-derived calls from the multiplex PCR reads in MiXCR, one entry per CDR3 protein. The table records about 740,000 distinct CDR3 sequences, 40% of them present only once. What was sequenced was peripheral blood. All receptors derive from an adult man with Graves' ophthalmopathy.

This clonotype was observed at least ten times. The rearrangement uses TRBV20-1 and TRBJ1-2; D is possibly TRBD1 (6 bases). The CDR3 is 10 residues long. Germline V lookup: CDR1 DFQATT, CDR2 SNEGSKA (reference sequence). V lost 5 bases and J lost 8, with 9 bases in between. In DNA form, the CDR3 reads TGCAGTGCTTTCAGGGGCGGCTACACCTTC. Translation gives CSAFRGGYTF.

This clonotype was recorded at least ten times. The chain has TRBV15 and TRBJ2-7, with 7 bases matching TRBD2. CDR3 size: 15 residues. With V trimmed by 1 base and J by 0 bases, 3 bases remained unmatched. Looked up from germline, CDR1 is LNHNV and CDR2 is YYDKDF (reference sequence). In DNA form, the CDR3 reads TGTGCCACCAGCAGAGGGGGGGGGAGCTCCTACGAGCAGTACTTC. Translating gives CATSRGGGSSYEQYF.

This clonotype was seen more than once but under ten times. This rearrangement joins TRBV7-9 to TRBJ1-1, with TRBD1 identical over 8 bases. Germline trimming cut 4 bases from V and 8 bases from J; bases unmatched to any gene: 9. CDR3 length equals 14 residues. Germline V gene lookup returns CDR1 SEHNR and CDR2 FQNEAQ (reference sequence). This CDR3 is CASSSPPGQVEAFF. DNA for the CDR3: TGTGCCAGCAGCTCCCCCCCGGGACAGGTCGAAGCTTTCTTT.

CDR3 nucleotide sequence: TGCAGTGCTAGTGGGGCTAGCGGGGGGTACCAAGAGACCCAGTACTTC. It yields the protein CSASGASGGYQETQYF. The rearrangement links TRBV20-1 to TRBJ2-5; 11 bases agree with TRBD2. There are 16 residues in the CDR3. V was pared by 3 bases and J by 0 bases, with 6 bases of the junction left unmatched. CDR1 is DFQATT, CDR2 SNEGSKA, per germline (reference sequence).

V gene TRBV7-9 combines with J gene TRBJ2-2; a possible D gene is TRBD1 (6 bases). Germline CDR1 and CDR2: SEHNR and FQNEAQ (reference sequence). The CDR3 is made up of 16 amino acids. The V gene lost 6 bases and the J gene lost 3 bases, with 17 bases spanning the gap. CDR3 sequence: CASSTYREGDTGELFF. In nucleotides, the CDR3 is TGTGCCAGCAGTACCTACAGGGAAGGGGACACCGGGGAGCTGTTTTTT.

To note about this clonotype: This sequence may be a read error, since a much larger clone differs from it by one base. The rearrangement links TRBV9 to TRBJ1-1; D call uncertain. CDR1 SGDLS and CDR2 YYNGEE come from the germline V gene. Trimming stripped 7 bases from V and 2 bases from J, with 15 bases between. This CDR3 spans 14 amino acids. CDR3 nucleotide sequence: TGTGCCAGCGGCGGAGGACGGCCAAACACTGAAGCTTTCTTT. Its protein is CASGGGRPNTEAFF.

This clonotype was seen more than once but under ten times. The chain employs TRBV14 and TRBJ2-5, with 13 bases aligning to TRBD2. The germline V gene encodes CDR1 SGHDN and CDR2 FVKESK. The J segment lost 2 bases and the V segment lost 5 bases, leaving 11 bases of the junction unmatched. CDR3 size: 18 residues. The CDR3 DNA sequence: TGTGCCAGCAGCACGCGACTAGCGGGGGGACCCGCGCAAGAGACCCAGTACTTC. This gives the protein CASSTRLAGGPAQETQYF.

This rearrangement joins TRBV19 to TRBJ1-1; 7 nucleotides align to TRBD1. V was pared by 8 bases and J by 2 bases, with 11 bases of the junction left unmatched. Germline V gives CDR1 LNHDA, CDR2 SQIVND (reference sequence). The CDR3 consists of 15 residues. The CDR3, as DNA: TGTGCCAGTGCTGAAGTGGGACAGAGAAACACTGAAGCTTTCTTT. As protein: CASAEVGQRNTEAFF.

This clonotype was counted between two and nine times. The rearrangement joins TRBV5-1 to TRBJ2-7, with D perhaps given as TRBD1 or TRBD2 (5 bases each). The CDR3 totals 15 residues. V was pared by 3 bases and J by 2 bases, with 15 bases between. Germline V gene data show CDR1 as SGHRS and CDR2 as YFSETQ. Here the CDR3 DNA reads TGCGCCAGCAGCTCGAGGGGACGGGGAACCTACGAGCAGTACTTC. It translates to CASSSRGRGTYEQYF.

The V gene is TRBV6-6, the J gene TRBJ2-2; possibly TRBD2 for D (6 bases). Germline CDR1 is MNHNY and CDR2 is SVGAGI (reference sequence). This CDR3 contains 15 residues. V shed 0 bases and J shed 10 bases, with 15 bases lying between them. The CDR3 here is CASSYSLASIVELFF. The CDR3 bases are TGTGCCAGCAGTTACTCGCTAGCGTCCATTGTGGAGCTGTTTTTT.

The chain is built from TRBV9 and TRBJ2-7, with D possibly TRBD2 on 6 matching bases. The CDR3 is made up of 14 amino acids. Germline V gene data show CDR1 as SGDLS and CDR2 as YYNGEE. V was pared by 3 bases and J by 2 bases, with 12 bases between. As DNA, the CDR3 is TGTGCCAGCAGCGACGGCGGGGTTACCTACGAGCAGTACTTC. It encodes CASSDGGVTYEQYF.

The V gene is TRBV10-3, the J gene TRBJ1-1; D is undetermined. Germline lookup yields CDR1 ENHRY and CDR2 SYGVKD. V was clipped by 3 bases and J by 5 bases, with 13 bases between them. The CDR3 is made up of 14 amino acids. CDR3 region: CAISDSGGETEAFF. The CDR3 DNA reads as TGTGCCATCAGTGACTCCGGTGGGGAGACTGAAGCTTTCTTT.

This clonotype showed up just a few times. The rearrangement joins TRBV2 to TRBJ1-4; tentatively, D is TRBD1 (5 bases). CDR1 is SNHLY, CDR2 FYNNEI, per germline. V shed 5 bases and J shed 6 bases, with 22 bases lying between them. This CDR3 is built from 17 residues. The CDR3 DNA reads as TGTGCCAGCAGTTCCGATGGCAGGGCCCGGTTGGATGAAAAACTGTTTTTT. This translates into CASSSDGRARLDEKLFF.

The chain carries TRBV7-9 and TRBJ2-7, with a tentative D call TRBD1 (6 bases). CDR1 is SEHNR and CDR2 is FQNEAQ in the germline V gene (reference sequence). The CDR3 totals 19 residues. V was shortened by 5 bases and J by 2 bases, with 28 bases between the two germline ends. DNA for the CDR3: TGTGCCAGCAGCCTTACAGGGACCCCCGCTGGGACCGCCACCTACGAGCAGTACTTC. It encodes CASSLTGTPAGTATYEQYF. Variable domain in full (rest from reference TRBV7-9 and TRBJ2-7): DTGVSQNPRHKITKRGQNVTFRCDPISEHNRLYWYRQTLGQGPEFLTYFQNEAQLEKSRLLSDRFSAERPKGSFSTLEIQRTEQGDSAMYLCASSLTGTPAGTATYEQYFGPGTRLTVT.

J is TRBJ1-4 and V is TRBV12-3 or TRBV12-4; D gene unclear. V lost 3 bases and J lost 3, with 17 bases in between. The CDR3 is 17 residues long. The CDR3 DNA reads as TGTGCCAGCAGTTTTACCGCATTCACAGAATCTAATGAAAAACTGTTTTTT. Its translation is CASSFTAFTESNEKLFF.

This clonotype was found once. The V gene is TRBV15, the J gene TRBJ1-2; possible D gene TRBD1, 6 bases. Deletions cut 10 bases from V and 6 bases from J, with 24 bases between. Germline lookup yields CDR1 LNHNV and CDR2 YYDKDF (reference sequence). This CDR3 comprises 15 residues. In nucleotides, the CDR3 is TGTGCCAGCAGAGGGGGAGACAGTTCGCGCGATGGCTACACCTTC. Residues: CASRGGDSSRDGYTF.

This clonotype was observed a few times. CDR3 protein: CSAPEREAPGQETQYF. The CDR3 bases are TGCAGTGCCCCCGAGCGGGAGGCCCCAGGTCAAGAGACCCAGTACTTC. The genes are TRBV20-1 and TRBJ2-5; 9 nucleotides match TRBD2. V gave up 6 bases and J gave up 2 bases; unmatched junction bases: 13. This CDR3 has 16 residues. Germline V lookup: CDR1 DFQATT, CDR2 SNEGSKA (reference sequence).

V gene TRBV20-1 combines with J gene TRBJ1-5; 9 bases are a match to TRBD1. Germline V gene data show CDR1 as DFQATT and CDR2 as SNEGSKA (reference sequence). The CDR3 is made up of 16 amino acids. V was pared by 0 bases and J by 4 bases, with 7 bases of the junction left unmatched. The CDR3 protein is CSARDPRTGVNQPQHF. The DNA of the CDR3 is TGCAGTGCTAGAGATCCCCGGACAGGGGTAAATCAGCCCCAGCATTTT.

On this clonotype itself: A junction boundary mismatches the germline segment, possibly from a read error. The chain is built from TRBV2 and TRBJ2-6; the D gene is possibly TRBD1 (6 bases). The length of the CDR3 is 12 residues. Looked up from germline, CDR1 is SNHLY and CDR2 is FYNNEI. CDR3 DNA: TGTGCCAGCAGCTCAGGGGACAACGTCCTGACTTTC. This codes for CASSSGDNVLTF.

The chain has TRBV5-6 and TRBJ2-7; 12 nucleotides align to TRBD2. The CDR3 is 14 amino acids. CDR1 SGHDT and CDR2 YYEEEE come from the germline V gene. The J segment lost 6 bases and the V segment lost 3 bases, leaving 4 bases of the junction unmatched. The CDR3 here is CASSSTSGGPEQYF. The CDR3 DNA is TGTGCCAGCAGCTCGACTAGCGGGGGTCCCGAGCAGTACTTC. The entire variable domain, with the rest obtained from reference TRBV5-6 and TRBJ2-7, is as follows: DAGVTQSPTHLIKTRGQQVTLRCSPKSGHDTVSWYQQALGQGPQFIFQYYEEEERQRGNFPDRFSGHQFPNYSSELNVNALLLGDSALYLCASSSTSGGPEQYFGPGTRLTVT.

This chain links TRBV25-1 with TRBJ2-2; possible D gene TRBD1, 5 bases. The germline V gene has CDR1 MGHDK and CDR2 SYGVNS. V gave up 8 bases and J gave up 7 bases, with 17 bases separating them. The CDR3 contains 14 residues. CDR3 coding DNA: TGTGCCAGCGGCGTAGAAGCAGGGTACGGGGAGCTGTTTTTT. As protein: CASGVEAGYGELFF.

The chain couples TRBV4-3 to TRBJ2-5, with a possible D match to TRBD2 (5 bases). V was clipped by 2 bases and J by 7 bases, with 17 bases between them. The CDR3 length is 15 residues. Looked up from germline, CDR1 is LGHNA and CDR2 is YSLEER. CDR3 nucleotide sequence: TGCGCCAGCAGCCAAAGCCCGGGCCAAGGAGGGACCCAGTACTTC. Residues: CASSQSPGQGGTQYF.